This T cell receptor (beta chain) was captured in a study of long-term antiretroviral therapy in people with HIV. Broader study findings: Transplant-donor-level diversity was not reached after ART, though diversity increased. Those clones which expanded before ART made up the dominant part of the repertoire at all time points. Someone took the blood between about 2004 and 2018, maybe while older ART regimens were in use.

In each sample, about 0.9-10 million cryopreserved PBMC were present before DNA extraction. About this clone: The antigen remains unidentified. Other DNA sequences from this sample encode an identical CDR3 as well.

In germline, CDR1 is SQVTM, CDR2 ANQGSEA. The CDR3 spans 13 residues. V trimming: 6 bases; J trimming: 2 bases; junction bases outside the gene matches: 4. The authors ran the immunoSEQ assay, v3.0, at survey level. Sequenced by immunoSEQ multiplex PCR; TCRdb stores in-frame clones only, minus some. This table holds tens of thousands of clones, 90% to 95% found once. This material consisted of unsorted PBMCs, taken 3.7 years after starting antiretroviral therapy. The rearrangement joins TRBV29-1 to TRBJ1-1; 9 bases line up with TRBD1. This receptor was taken from a woman in her 50s with HIV. The CDR3 DNA reads TGCAGCGTCGCTACAGGGGGCAACACTGAAGCTTTCTTT. This codes for CSVATGGNTEAFF.